Reported below is one TCR beta chain. The data are from a study of shared clonotypes between healthy human individuals. The table came from immunoSEQ multiplex PCR; TCRdb's copy has only in-frame clones and leaves some out. The sample has 2 million to 2.5 million clones; more than 80% are singletons. The V gene lost 5 bases and the J gene lost 0 bases, with 4 bases spanning the gap. Per germline, CDR1 LNHDA and CDR2 SQIVND (reference sequence). This CDR3 contains 13 residues. V usage is TRBV19 and J usage is TRBJ2-2, with D uncertain. Input material: naive CD4+ T cells from PBMCs. Subset reported: CD45RA+ positively selected. This clonotype was obtained from a man aged 18 to 29 in good health. Some clones in this sample may be carry-over from other donors' samples. CDR3 sequence: CASSPSNTGELFF. The CDR3 coding sequence is TGTGCCAGTAGTCCCTCGAACACCGGGGAGCTGTTTTTT.